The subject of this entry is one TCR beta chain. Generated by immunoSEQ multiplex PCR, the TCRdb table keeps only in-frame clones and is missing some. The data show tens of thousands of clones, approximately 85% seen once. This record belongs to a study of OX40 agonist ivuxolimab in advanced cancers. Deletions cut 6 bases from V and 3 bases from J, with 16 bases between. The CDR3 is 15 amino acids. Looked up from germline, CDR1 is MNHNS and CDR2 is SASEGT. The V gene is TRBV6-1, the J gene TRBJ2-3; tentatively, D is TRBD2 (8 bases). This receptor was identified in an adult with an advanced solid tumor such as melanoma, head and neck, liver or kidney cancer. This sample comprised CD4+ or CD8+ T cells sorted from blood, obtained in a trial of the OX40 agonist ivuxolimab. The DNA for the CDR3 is TGTGCCAGCAGGGAGGGGGCTAGCGGGACAGATACGCAGTATTTT. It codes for CASREGASGTDTQYF.